The text below deals with one T cell receptor beta chain. This clonotype was observed a few times. Which antigen it targets is not known. The record has no base qualities; no much larger clone is one base away. Receptor amplification or capture employed PCR. This sample was sequenced with an Illumina HiSeq 2500. Unique molecular identifiers were incorporated into TCR beta cDNA libraries to reduce PCR and sequencing biases. Every 1 to 10 million input T cells yielded approximately 500,000 cDNA molecules, meaning each molecule approximated one T cell. Patient libraries were prepared and sequenced with the same protocol used for the earlier healthy control dataset. Samples belonging to the same batch were prepared together, multiplexed and sequenced on a shared HiSeq lane. Per the source publication's procedure: MIGEC was used to process the raw barcoded reads, and molecular identifier groups with only a single read were discarded before consensus assembly and CDR3 extraction. Clonotype tables were post-analysed with VDJtools, normalizing diversity by down-sampling all datasets to the smallest sample size. Repertoire overlap clustering matched CDR3 amino acid but not nucleotide sequences to correct batch-related cross-sample contamination. TCRdb passed the public sequencing reads through fastp at Q25 and MiXCR, retaining productive beta sequences. Every distinct CDR3 protein forms one entry, paired with its most common genes and DNA. These V and J calls rely on TCRdb rather than the paper's analysis. The table for this sample lists approximately 440,000 distinct CDR3 sequences; 40% to 55% of them were counted only once. Together, the top ten hold roughly 12% of the sample.

This entry is derived from a study of post-analysis software for immune sequencing data (dated by TCRdb to about 2015). Context from the whole study: The recorded disease courses included relapsing-remitting, secondary progressive and progressive-relapsing multiple sclerosis, and some patients had no subtype annotation. A subset of samples was prepared in parallel using single-end sample barcoding, then pooled and co-amplified after Illumina adapter ligation. The patient repertoires were set against about 12 previously published healthy control repertoires from donors whose ages ranged from about 6 to 27 years.

To demonstrate the VDJtools post-analysis software, the study profiled TCR beta repertoires from the peripheral blood of approximately twelve young patients with multiple sclerosis. The multiple sclerosis patients were children and adolescents between roughly 6 and 16 years of age. Results the study describes overall, beyond this receptor: The control group was slightly older than the multiple sclerosis patient group. Multiple sclerosis patients had significantly lower normalized Chao1 diversity than controls, a result that suggests substantial peripheral T-cell clonal expansion. Direct clustering with F measure showed strong co-clustering of samples prepared in the same batch, prompting a batch-effect correction. Significantly higher frequencies in patients than in controls were found for a few TRBV segments, including TRBV5-6, TRBV5-1 and TRBV20-1.

Including the terminal cysteine and phenylalanine, the CDR3 comprises 16 residues. The DNA shown is the 48-base CDR3, in frame from base 1. The germline V gene specifies SGHDT as CDR1 and YYEEEE as CDR2. Trimming takes 2 bases off V and 4 bases off J; junction bases not matched to a gene: 11. Recombination joined TRBV5-6 with TRBJ2-5, and TRBD2 aligns with 7 junction nucleotides. The specimen was blood. The TCR sequence derives from a girl aged 10-17 years with multiple sclerosis. CDR3 sequence: CASSFRRGGGGETQYF. The DNA is TGTGCCAGCAGCTTCAGACGGGGTGGCGGGGGAGAGACCCAGTACTTC.